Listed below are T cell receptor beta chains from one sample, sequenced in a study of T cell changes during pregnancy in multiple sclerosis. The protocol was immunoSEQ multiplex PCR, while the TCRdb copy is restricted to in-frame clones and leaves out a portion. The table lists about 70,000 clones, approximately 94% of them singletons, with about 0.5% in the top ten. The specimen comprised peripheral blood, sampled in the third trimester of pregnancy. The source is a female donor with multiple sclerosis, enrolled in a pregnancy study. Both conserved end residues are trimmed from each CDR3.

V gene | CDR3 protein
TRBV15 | ATSRVTGYGYT
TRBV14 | ASSQGVSNQPQH
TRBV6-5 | ASRQGRNTEAF
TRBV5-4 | ASTPGGTPPLH
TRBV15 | ATRLRATNEKLF
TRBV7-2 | ASSLSGNQPQH
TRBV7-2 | ASMQASGNTIY
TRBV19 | ASSIDGRGAANSYNEQF
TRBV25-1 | ASGNTGELF
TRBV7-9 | ASSSPGLVAGELF
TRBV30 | AWTTGTLGT